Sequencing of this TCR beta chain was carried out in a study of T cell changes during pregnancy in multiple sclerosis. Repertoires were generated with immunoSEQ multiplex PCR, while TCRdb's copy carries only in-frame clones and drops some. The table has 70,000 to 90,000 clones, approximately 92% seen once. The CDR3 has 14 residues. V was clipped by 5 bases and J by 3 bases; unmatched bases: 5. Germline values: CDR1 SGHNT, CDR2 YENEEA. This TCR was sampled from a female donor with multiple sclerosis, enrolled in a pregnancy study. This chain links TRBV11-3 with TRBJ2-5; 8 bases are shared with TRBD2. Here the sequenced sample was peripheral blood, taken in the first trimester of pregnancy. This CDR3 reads CASSPGRGKETQYF. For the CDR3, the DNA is TGTGCCAGCAGCCCCGGGAGGGGGAAAGAGACCCAGTACTTC.